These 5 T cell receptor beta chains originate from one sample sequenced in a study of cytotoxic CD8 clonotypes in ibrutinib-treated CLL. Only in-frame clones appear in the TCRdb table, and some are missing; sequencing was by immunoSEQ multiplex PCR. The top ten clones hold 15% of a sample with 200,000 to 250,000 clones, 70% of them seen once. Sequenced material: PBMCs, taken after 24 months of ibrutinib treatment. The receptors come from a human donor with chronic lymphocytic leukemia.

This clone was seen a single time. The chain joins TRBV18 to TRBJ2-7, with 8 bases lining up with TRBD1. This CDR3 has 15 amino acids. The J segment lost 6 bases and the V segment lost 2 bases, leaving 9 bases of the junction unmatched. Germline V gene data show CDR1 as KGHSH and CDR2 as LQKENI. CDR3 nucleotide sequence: TGTGCCAGCTCACCATCCTGGGACAGGTTTAGCGAGCAGTACTTC. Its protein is CASSPSWDRFSEQYF.

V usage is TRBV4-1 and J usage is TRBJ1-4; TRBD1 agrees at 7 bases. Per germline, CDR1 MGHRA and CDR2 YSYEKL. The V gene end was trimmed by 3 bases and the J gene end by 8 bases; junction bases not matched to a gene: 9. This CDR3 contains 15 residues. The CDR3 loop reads CASSHPTGYVEKLFF. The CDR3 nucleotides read TGCGCCAGCAGCCACCCGACAGGGTATGTGGAAAAACTGTTTTTT.

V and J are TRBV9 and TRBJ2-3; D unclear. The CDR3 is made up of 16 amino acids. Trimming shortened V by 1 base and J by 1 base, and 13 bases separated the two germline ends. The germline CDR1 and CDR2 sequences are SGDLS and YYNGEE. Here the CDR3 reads CASSVSREPRTDTQYF. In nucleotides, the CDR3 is TGTGCCAGCAGCGTATCCCGAGAGCCCCGCACAGATACGCAGTATTTT.

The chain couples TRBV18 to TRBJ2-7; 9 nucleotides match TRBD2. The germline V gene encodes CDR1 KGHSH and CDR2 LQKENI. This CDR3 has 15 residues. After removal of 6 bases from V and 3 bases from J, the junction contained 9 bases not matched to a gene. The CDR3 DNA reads TGTGCCAGCTCCCGACCTGGGCGGGAGGGCTACGAGCAGTACTTC. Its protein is CASSRPGREGYEQYF.

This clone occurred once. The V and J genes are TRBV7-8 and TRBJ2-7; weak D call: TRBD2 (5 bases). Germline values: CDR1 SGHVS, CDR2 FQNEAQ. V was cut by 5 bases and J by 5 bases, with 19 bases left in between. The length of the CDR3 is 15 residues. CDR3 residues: CASSASIRMGDEQYF. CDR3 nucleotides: TGTGCCAGCAGCGCCTCGATCAGGATGGGAGACGAGCAGTACTTC.